The 30 T cell receptor beta chains below come from one sample, sequenced in a study of OX40 agonist ivuxolimab in advanced cancers. Generated by immunoSEQ multiplex PCR, the TCRdb table keeps only in-frame clones and is missing some. This table holds just under 65,000 clones, 80% to 90% found once. Sequenced here: CD4+ or CD8+ T cells sorted from blood, sampled in a trial of the OX40 agonist ivuxolimab. The receptors stem from an adult with an advanced solid tumor such as melanoma, head and neck, liver or kidney cancer.

The chain has TRBV19 and TRBJ1-1, with D tentatively TRBD1 (5 bases). V was clipped by 6 bases and J by 5 bases, with 10 bases between them. This CDR3 region has 12 residues. CDR1 and CDR2 from the germline V gene are LNHDA and SQIVND (reference sequence). CDR3 coding DNA: TGTGCCAGTAGCTCCTGGGGGACTGAAGCTTTCTTT. It specifies CASSSWGTEAFF.

The CDR3 nucleotides read TGTGCCAGTAGTTTACGGGACCTTGGCTACACCTTC. This codes for CASSLRDLGYTF. The chain combines TRBV19 with TRBJ1-2; maybe TRBD1 (5 bases). Between the trimmed V and J ends, which lost 5 bases and 7 bases, there was a span of 11 bases. Looked up from germline, CDR1 is LNHDA and CDR2 is SQIVND (reference sequence). There are 12 residues in the CDR3.

V is TRBV19 and J is TRBJ2-2; 8 nucleotides line up with TRBD1. V gave up 3 bases and J gave up 1 base; unmatched junction bases: 10. Germline V gene sequence: CDR1 LNHDA, CDR2 SQIVND (reference sequence). The CDR3 is made up of 18 amino acids. CDR3 nucleotide sequence: TGTGCCAGTAGTATGAAGGGGCCCGGGACAGGGAACACCGGGGAGCTGTTTTTT. Protein sequence: CASSMKGPGTGNTGELFF.

This clone has a handful of counts. The rearrangement joins TRBV7-9 to TRBJ2-2; D call uncertain. The CDR3 extends over 16 amino acids. In germline, CDR1 is SEHNR, CDR2 FQNEAQ (reference sequence). Deletions cut 1 base from V and 4 bases from J, with 13 bases between. In nucleotides, the CDR3 is TGTGCCAGCAGCTTAGTTTCGGGTGGTGGCACCGGGGAGCTGTTTTTT. Protein: CASSLVSGGGTGELFF.

The V and J genes are TRBV5-1 and TRBJ2-7; a possible D gene is TRBD2 (6 bases). The CDR3 is made up of 15 amino acids. V lost 6 bases and J lost 1, with 17 bases in between. The germline V gene has CDR1 SGHRS and CDR2 YFSETQ. The CDR3 is CASTTGAGLSYEQYF. In DNA form, the CDR3 reads TGCGCCAGCACCACTGGTGCGGGGCTGTCCTACGAGCAGTACTTC.

The rearrangement links TRBV29-1 to TRBJ2-3, with no clear D. CDR3 length equals 13 residues. The V end was cut by 6 bases, the J end by 2 bases, with 12 bases between. Per the germline V gene, CDR1 is SQVTM and CDR2 is ANQGSEA. CDR3 protein: CSVDFPLTDTQYF. CDR3 in DNA: TGCAGCGTCGACTTCCCCCTCACAGATACGCAGTATTTT.

This chain links TRBV6-6 with TRBJ2-1, with 11 bases identical to TRBD2. In germline, CDR1 is MNHNY, CDR2 SVGAGI (reference sequence). The CDR3 covers 15 residues. The V and J ends lost 5 bases and 3 bases, in that order; junction bases with no gene match: 3. CDR3 DNA: TGTGCCAGCAGTCTAGCGGGGGGAAACTACAATGAGCAGTTCTTC. Protein product: CASSLAGGNYNEQFF.

The chain employs TRBV28 and TRBJ1-4; no clear D. Germline assignment: CDR1 MDHEN and CDR2 SYDVKM. CDR3 size: 13 residues. V dropped 5 bases and J dropped 5 bases, with 9 bases sitting between them. This CDR3 reads CASSPTWNEKLFF. The CDR3 nucleotides are TGTGCCAGCAGTCCAACCTGGAATGAAAAACTGTTTTTT.

The V and J genes are TRBV19 and TRBJ2-7; D may match TRBD1 or TRBD2 (5 bases each). Germline V gene sequence: CDR1 LNHDA, CDR2 SQIVND (reference sequence). This CDR3 spans 14 amino acids. V gave up 6 bases and J gave up 2 bases, with 14 bases separating them. Written as DNA, the CDR3 is TGTGCCAGTAGCCCCGGGACGGAGACCTACGAGCAGTACTTC. The encoded protein is CASSPGTETYEQYF.

V usage is TRBV5-1 and J usage is TRBJ2-5, with D unclear. The germline V gene encodes CDR1 SGHRS and CDR2 YFSETQ. CDR3 length equals 13 residues. V lost 3 bases and J lost 1, with 7 bases in between. The CDR3 region is CASSSHFQETQYF. In DNA form, the CDR3 reads TGCGCCAGCAGCTCCCACTTCCAAGAGACCCAGTACTTC.

The rearrangement joins TRBV10-2 to TRBJ2-7; unclear D gene. Germline CDR1 reads WSHSY; CDR2 reads SAAADI. This CDR3 has 13 amino acids. V was trimmed by 4 bases and J by 7 bases, leaving 14 bases between them. The CDR3 sequence: CASSATREGEQYF. The CDR3 nucleotides are TGCGCCAGCAGTGCTACAAGGGAAGGGGAGCAGTACTTC.

This clone came up a few times. The CDR3 spells CASSSGQGLEKLFF. CDR3 in DNA: TGTGCCAGCAGCTCGGGACAGGGGTTAGAAAAACTGTTTTTT. The genes are TRBV7-9 and TRBJ1-4, with 10 positions matching TRBD1. V dropped 4 bases and J dropped 8; count of bases not matched to a gene: 4. The CDR3 totals 14 residues. The germline gives CDR1 SEHNR, CDR2 FQNEAQ (reference sequence).

The rearrangement links TRBV28 to TRBJ2-3, with D perhaps assigned TRBD1 or TRBD2 (5 bases each). Looked up from germline, CDR1 is MDHEN and CDR2 is SYDVKM. This CDR3 contains 15 residues. V was trimmed by 4 bases and J by 2 bases, leaving 13 bases between them. In DNA, the CDR3 is TGTGCCAGCAGTTCTACCTGGGACCCCACAGATACGCAGTATTTT. As protein: CASSSTWDPTDTQYF.

This rearrangement joins TRBV11-2 to TRBJ1-5; D is uncertain. The CDR3 is 15 amino acids. Germline CDR1 and CDR2: SGHAT and FQNNGV. V lost 2 bases, J lost 7 bases, and 15 bases lay in between. CDR3 DNA sequence: TGTGCCAGCAGCTTAAATGGGGATGTGCGACAGCCCCAGCATTTT. Its translation: CASSLNGDVRQPQHF.

V gene TRBV6-5 combines with J gene TRBJ2-3; a possible D gene is TRBD2 (6 bases). Germline CDR1 MNHEY, CDR2 SVGAGI. The CDR3 runs to 14 residues. Deletions cut 7 bases from V and 2 bases from J, with 13 bases between. This CDR3 reads CASTTGEPTDTQYF. CDR3 in DNA: TGTGCCAGCACCACGGGGGAACCCACAGATACGCAGTATTTT.

The chain uses TRBV19 and TRBJ1-1; the D is unclear. The CDR3 is 11 amino acids. Germline lookup yields CDR1 LNHDA and CDR2 SQIVND (reference sequence). The V and J ends lost 5 bases and 5 bases respectively, with 6 bases between them. The CDR3 loop is CASSFHTEAFF. Here the CDR3 DNA reads TGTGCCAGTAGTTTCCATACTGAAGCTTTCTTT.

The chain recombines TRBV6-5 with TRBJ2-1; 9 nucleotides agree with TRBD2. This CDR3 has 14 amino acids. CDR1 is MNHEY, CDR2 SVGAGI, per germline. The trim removed 11 bases at V and 3 bases at J, leaving 8 bases unmatched. Here the CDR3 reads CAPSSGGHYNEQFF. The CDR3 DNA reads as TGTGCCCCTAGTAGCGGGGGTCACTACAATGAGCAGTTCTTC.

The count of this clone is one. The rearrangement links TRBV2 to TRBJ1-1, with 7 bases fitting TRBD1. The V and J ends lost 7 bases and 5 bases, in that order; junction bases with no gene match: 4. Germline values: CDR1 SNHLY, CDR2 FYNNEI. CDR3 length: 12 amino acids. The CDR3 bases are TGTGCCAGCAAGGACAGGCGTACTGAAGCTTTCTTT. Translation: CASKDRRTEAFF.

This chain uses TRBV7-6 with TRBJ2-1; 11 bases are a match to TRBD2. CDR1 and CDR2 (germline): SGHVS, FNYEAQ. This CDR3 region has 18 residues. The junction had 11 bases not matched to a gene; V was cut back by 4 bases and J by 3 bases. DNA for the CDR3: TGTGCCAGCAGCTCGACCCCTAGCGGGGGGTACGACTACAATGAGCAGTTCTTC. Translated, it gives CASSSTPSGGYDYNEQFF.

The chain joins TRBV28 to TRBJ2-5, with TRBD2 identical over 10 bases. Matching the DNA end better, TRBJ2-7 makes the J call doubtful. Germline CDR1 and CDR2: MDHEN and SYDVKM. The CDR3 runs to 15 residues. The CDR3 DNA is TGTGCCAGCTTTGGAGCGGGGGGGCCTCGGTACGAGCAGTACTTC. This translates into CASFGAGGPRYEQYF.

The CDR3 sequence is CASSIGRETQYF. The CDR3 DNA is TGTGCCAGCAGCATAGGAAGGGAGACCCAGTACTTC. The chain recombines TRBV7-8 with TRBJ2-5; D gene ambiguous. This CDR3 is built from 12 residues. The V end was cut by 5 bases, the J end by 5 bases, with 9 bases between. CDR1 SGHVS and CDR2 FQNEAQ come from the germline V gene.

This clone was observed once. The J gene is TRBJ2-3, the V gene TRBV27; TRBD1 is a possible D gene (5 bases). CDR1 is MNHEY, CDR2 SMNVEV, per germline (reference sequence). With 5 bases removed from V and 2 bases from J, the gap between germline ends came to 26 bases. The CDR3 runs to 19 residues. The CDR3 reads CASSRVGLGPPSNTDTQYF. The CDR3 DNA sequence: TGTGCCAGCAGTCGGGTGGGCTTGGGGCCCCCTTCTAACACAGATACGCAGTATTTT.

This clone was seen a single time. The V call is TRBV10-3, the J call TRBJ1-5; D remains unclear. The CDR3 covers 13 residues. Germline V gene data show CDR1 as ENHRY and CDR2 as SYGVKD. V was shortened by 5 bases and J by 7 bases, with 12 bases between the two germline ends. CDR3 sequence (DNA): TGTGCCATCAGTTGGGAGGCCGGCCAGCCCCAGCATTTT. This gives the protein CAISWEAGQPQHF.

The chain links TRBV2 to TRBJ2-3; a possible D gene is TRBD1 (7 bases). There are 13 residues in the CDR3. Germline V gene sequence: CDR1 SNHLY, CDR2 FYNNEI. Trimming pared 11 bases from V and 1 base from J, leaving 13 bases between. CDR3 region: CAGGTVRTDTQYF. The DNA for the CDR3 is TGTGCCGGCGGGACAGTTCGCACAGATACGCAGTATTTT.

The J gene is TRBJ2-7, the V gene TRBV5-1; D is unclear. V was pared by 0 bases and J by 6 bases, with 10 bases between. Germline V gene data show CDR1 as SGHRS and CDR2 as YFSETQ. The CDR3 is 13 amino acids. DNA for the CDR3: TGCGCCAGCAGCTTGGCCCATAATAGCGAGCAGTACTTC. This gives the protein CASSLAHNSEQYF.

The rearrangement joins TRBV6-1 to TRBJ2-7; tentative D call: TRBD1 (6 bases). Trimming took 7 bases from V and 6 from J, leaving 13 bases between them. There are 12 residues in the CDR3. From germline, CDR1 is MNHNS and CDR2 SASEGT. The CDR3 spells CASTPGQSEQYF. The CDR3 region has the DNA TGTGCCAGCACCCCGGGACAATCCGAGCAGTACTTC.

V gene TRBV5-4 combines with J gene TRBJ1-2; no definite D call. V lost 1 base to trimming and J lost 2 bases, with 6 bases between them. The CDR3 sequence is 13 residues long. Germline CDR1 SGHNT, CDR2 YYREEE (reference sequence). The CDR3 coding sequence is TGTGCCAGCAGCTTGACAGAAAACTATGGCTACACCTTC. It codes for CASSLTENYGYTF. The whole variable domain, filled in from reference TRBV5-4 and TRBJ1-2, reads ETGVTQSPTHLIKTRGQQVTLRCSSQSGHNTVSWYQQALGQGPQFIFQYYREEENGRGNFPPRFSGLQFPNYSSELNVNALELDDSALYLCASSLTENYGYTFGSGTRLTVV.

The chain recombines TRBV11-2 with TRBJ1-1, with 7 bases lining up with TRBD1. The CDR3 runs to 14 residues. Germline CDR1 and CDR2: SGHAT and FQNNGV. Germline trimming cut 4 bases from V and 5 bases from J; bases unmatched to any gene: 7. As DNA, the CDR3 is TGTGCCAGCAGCTGGGACAGTTTCGGGACTGAAGCTTTCTTT. Residues: CASSWDSFGTEAFF.

The chain is built from TRBV4-1 and TRBJ2-3, with 15 bases matching TRBD2. The CDR3 is 16 amino acids. The J segment lost 6 bases and the V segment lost 4 bases, leaving 5 bases of the junction unmatched. Germline values: CDR1 MGHRA, CDR2 YSYEKL. CDR3 bases: TGCGCCAGCAGCCTGGGACTAGCGGGGGGTATTGATACGCAGTATTTT. Translation: CASSLGLAGGIDTQYF.

The chain has TRBV6-5 and TRBJ1-1; D may be TRBD1 (5 bases). V was pared by 5 bases and J by 5 bases, with 9 bases between. CDR3 length equals 12 residues. Germline CDR1 and CDR2: MNHEY and SVGAGI. CDR3 amino acids: CASSPGGTEAFF. The CDR3 nucleotides read TGTGCCAGCAGTCCTGGGGGGACTGAAGCTTTCTTT.